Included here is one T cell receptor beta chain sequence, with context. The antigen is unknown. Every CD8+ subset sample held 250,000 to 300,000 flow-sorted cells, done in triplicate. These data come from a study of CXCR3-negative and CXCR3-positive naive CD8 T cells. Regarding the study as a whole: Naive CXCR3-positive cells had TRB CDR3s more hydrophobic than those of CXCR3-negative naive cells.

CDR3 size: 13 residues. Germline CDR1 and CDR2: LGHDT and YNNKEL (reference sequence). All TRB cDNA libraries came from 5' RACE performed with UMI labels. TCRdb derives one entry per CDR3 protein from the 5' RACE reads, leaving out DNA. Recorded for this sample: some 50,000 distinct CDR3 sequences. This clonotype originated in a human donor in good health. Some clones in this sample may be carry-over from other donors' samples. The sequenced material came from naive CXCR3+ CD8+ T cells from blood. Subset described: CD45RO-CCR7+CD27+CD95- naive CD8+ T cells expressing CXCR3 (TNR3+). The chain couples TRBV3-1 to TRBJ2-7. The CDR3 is CASSQNRGYEQYF.